Included here is one T cell receptor beta chain sequence, with context. It has no known antigen specificity. Base quality data are lacking; no much larger clone is found one base away. The data derive from a study of T cells after yellow fever vaccination (dated by TCRdb to 2018 to 2020). About the study as a whole: The SMART-Seq v4 Ultra Low Input RNA kit was used to prepare libraries from fractions with low cell numbers. Two healthy male donors, one aged 18 to 29 and one aged 30 to 39 years, made up the cohort. To track T-cell clones before and after primary and booster YFV17D yellow fever vaccination, bulk TCR alpha and beta repertoires were sequenced longitudinally. Bulk PBMC replicates and cell subsets were isolated from blood drawn at multiple timepoints before and after both primary and secondary immunization.

In the paper's terms, the treatment or condition label means: live attenuated yellow fever vaccine strain. At every blood-draw timepoint, two biological replicates of bulk PBMCs were collected. PBMCs were isolated from peripheral blood using a standard Ficoll-Paque protocol. TriZol was used to extract RNA from bulk PBMCs, from CD4 and CD8 fractions, and from dextramer-positive and dextramer-negative fractions. TCR cDNA was synthesized by 5'RACE template switching, which introduced a universal primer site and unique molecular identifiers. Priming of cDNA synthesis was performed from both the TCR alpha and TCR beta constant segments. Two PCR steps were used to amplify libraries, with sample barcodes and sequencing adapters being added in the second step. Libraries were sequenced on Illumina HiSeq 2500 (2x100 bp) or NovaSeq (2x150 bp). Regarding the original processing steps: MIGEC was used to demultiplex reads and collapse the reads into UMI consensus sequences, and MiXCR was used for V(D)J alignment. Vaccine-responding clonotypes were identified with edgeR using replicate PBMC samples, with FDR below 0.01 and a log2 fold change above 5 up to day 15 being required. CD4 or CD8 identity was assigned to each bulk clonotype according to whether the clonotype was present at higher abundance in the sequenced CD4 repertoire or the sequenced CD8 repertoire. TCRdb handled the public reads itself, with Q25 trimming in fastp and clone calling in MiXCR, and kept productive beta chains. Every entry covers one CDR3 protein and lists the most common genes and DNA from its rows. These V and J calls are TCRdb output, not the study's own analysis. The sample has hundreds of thousands of distinct CDR3 sequences on record, more than 5.5% of them singletons. The leading ten clones occupy 15% of the sample.

General study outcomes and caveats: Because only two donors were included in the study, the extent to which the findings can be generalized is limited. Compared with the primary T-cell response, the secondary T-cell response was faster but weaker, reaching its peak on day 5 rather than on day 15. After the booster, most clones that had expanded after primary vaccination were detected again (approximately 96% of CD4 and 88% of CD8), suggesting broad maintenance of memory. Because abundant contaminating clonotypes from the bulk population could be contained in FACS-sorted repertoires, computational filtering was required. A small fraction of clonotypes showed up in both the CD4 and CD8 compartments, probably as a result of convergent recombination.

This sequence originates from a man aged 25 to 45 who received the YFV17D yellow fever vaccine. The source was PBMCs, collected 5 days after the yellow fever booster vaccination.

The nucleotide sequence reads as follows: TGTGCCAGCAGCTTAGGACAGGGACGGGCCAACGTCCTGACTTTC. Translation gives CASSLGQGRANVLTF. The chain joins TRBV7-8 to TRBJ2-6; TRBD1 fits 7 bases in the junction. Sequences SGHVS (CDR1) and FQNEAQ (CDR2) are obtained from the germline V gene. The CDR3 contains 15 residues, cysteine and phenylalanine counted. The entry retains the CDR3 DNA only, 45 bases that are in frame from base 1. At the junction V is shortened by 1 base and J by 5 bases; bases outside the gene matches: 2.